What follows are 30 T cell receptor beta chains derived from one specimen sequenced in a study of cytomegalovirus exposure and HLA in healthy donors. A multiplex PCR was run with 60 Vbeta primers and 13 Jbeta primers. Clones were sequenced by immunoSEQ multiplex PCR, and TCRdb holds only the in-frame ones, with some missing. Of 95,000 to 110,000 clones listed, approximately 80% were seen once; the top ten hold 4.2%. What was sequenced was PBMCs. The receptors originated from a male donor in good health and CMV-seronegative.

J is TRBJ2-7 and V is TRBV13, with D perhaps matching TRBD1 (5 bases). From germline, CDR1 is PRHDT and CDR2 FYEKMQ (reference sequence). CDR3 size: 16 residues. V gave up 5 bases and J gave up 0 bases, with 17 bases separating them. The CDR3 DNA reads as TGTGCCAGCAGCCAAAACCCTGGACACGGCTCCTACGAGCAGTACTTC. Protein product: CASSQNPGHGSYEQYF.

The DNA of the CDR3 is TGTGCCAGCTCACCACAGACAGCGAACACTGAAGCTTTCTTT. It codes for CASSPQTANTEAFF. This chain links TRBV18 with TRBJ1-1; possible D gene TRBD1, 5 bases. The CDR3 has 14 residues. Germline CDR1 reads KGHSH; CDR2 reads LQKENI. Trimming stripped 1 base from V and 1 base from J, with 7 bases between.

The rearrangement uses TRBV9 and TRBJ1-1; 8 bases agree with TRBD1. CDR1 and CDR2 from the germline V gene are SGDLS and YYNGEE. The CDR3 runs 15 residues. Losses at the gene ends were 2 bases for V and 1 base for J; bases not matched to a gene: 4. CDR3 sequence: CASSVSGGRNTEAFF. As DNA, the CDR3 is TGTGCCAGCAGCGTTTCAGGGGGCAGGAACACTGAAGCTTTCTTT.

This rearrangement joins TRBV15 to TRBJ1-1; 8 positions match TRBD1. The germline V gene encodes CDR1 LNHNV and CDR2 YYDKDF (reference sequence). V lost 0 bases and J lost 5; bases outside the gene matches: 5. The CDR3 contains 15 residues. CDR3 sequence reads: CATSRDNRGWTEAFF. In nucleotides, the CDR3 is TGTGCCACCAGCAGAGATAACAGGGGGTGGACTGAAGCTTTCTTT.

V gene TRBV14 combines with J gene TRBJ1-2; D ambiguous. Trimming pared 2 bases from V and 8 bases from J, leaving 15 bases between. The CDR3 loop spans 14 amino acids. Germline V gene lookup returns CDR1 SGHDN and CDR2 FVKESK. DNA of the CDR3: TGTGCCAGCAGCCAACCAGGAGGAGGGCGGGGCTACACCTTC. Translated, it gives CASSQPGGGRGYTF.

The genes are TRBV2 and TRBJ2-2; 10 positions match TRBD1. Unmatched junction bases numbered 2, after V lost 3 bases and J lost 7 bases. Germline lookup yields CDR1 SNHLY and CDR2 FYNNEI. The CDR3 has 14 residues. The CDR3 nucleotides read TGTGCCAGCAGTGAGGGACAGGGGTTCGGGGAGCTGTTTTTT. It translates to CASSEGQGFGELFF.

The CDR3 DNA is TGTGCCAGTAGGGAGACCCGGGGCACTGAAGCTTTCTTT. It codes for CASRETRGTEAFF. The chain links TRBV19 to TRBJ1-1, with unresolved D. Germline V CDR1 and CDR2: LNHDA, SQIVND (reference sequence). CDR3 size: 13 residues. V gave up 6 bases and J gave up 4 bases, with 12 bases separating them.

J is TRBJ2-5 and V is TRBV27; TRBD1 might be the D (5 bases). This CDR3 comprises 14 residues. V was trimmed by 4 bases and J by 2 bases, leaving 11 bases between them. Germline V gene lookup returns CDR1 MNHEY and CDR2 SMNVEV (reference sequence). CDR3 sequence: CASSSRVLQETQYF. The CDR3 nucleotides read TGTGCCAGCAGTTCCAGGGTCTTGCAAGAGACCCAGTACTTC.

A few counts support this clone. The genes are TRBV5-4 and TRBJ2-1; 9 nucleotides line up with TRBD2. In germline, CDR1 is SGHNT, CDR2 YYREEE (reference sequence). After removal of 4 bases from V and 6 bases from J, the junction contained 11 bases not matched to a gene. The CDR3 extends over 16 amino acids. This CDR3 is CASSGSWREGLNEQFF. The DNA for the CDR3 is TGTGCCAGCAGCGGGTCCTGGCGGGAGGGCCTCAATGAGCAGTTCTTC.

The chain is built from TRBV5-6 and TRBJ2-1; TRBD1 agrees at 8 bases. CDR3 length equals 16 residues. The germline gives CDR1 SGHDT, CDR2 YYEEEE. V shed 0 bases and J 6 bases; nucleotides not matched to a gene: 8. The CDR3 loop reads CASSLAGTGWINEQFF. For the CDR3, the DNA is TGTGCCAGCAGCTTGGCGGGGACAGGTTGGATCAATGAGCAGTTCTTC.

The CDR3 spells CASSLEGSYNEQFF. The CDR3 nucleotides are TGTGCCAGCAGTTTAGAGGGCAGCTACAATGAGCAGTTCTTC. The genes are TRBV27 and TRBJ2-1, with D perhaps TRBD2 (5 bases). The V gene lost 2 bases and the J gene lost 3 bases, with 8 bases spanning the gap. The CDR3 is made up of 14 amino acids. Germline CDR1 and CDR2: MNHEY and SMNVEV (reference sequence).

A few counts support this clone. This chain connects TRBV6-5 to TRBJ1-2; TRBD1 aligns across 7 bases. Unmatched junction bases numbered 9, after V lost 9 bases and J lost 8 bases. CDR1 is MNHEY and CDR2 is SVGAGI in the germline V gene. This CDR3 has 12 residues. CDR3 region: CASRGQSRGYTF. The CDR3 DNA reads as TGTGCCAGTCGGGGACAGTCTCGAGGCTACACCTTC.

The CDR3 loop is CASSSTGTGVSPLHF. The CDR3 nucleotides read TGTGCCAGCAGCAGCACCGGGACAGGGGTTTCACCCCTCCACTTT. The chain employs TRBV5-6 and TRBJ1-6; 10 bases match TRBD1. There are 15 residues in the CDR3. V lost 4 bases and J lost 9; bases outside the gene matches: 7. CDR1 is SGHDT and CDR2 is YYEEEE in the germline V gene.

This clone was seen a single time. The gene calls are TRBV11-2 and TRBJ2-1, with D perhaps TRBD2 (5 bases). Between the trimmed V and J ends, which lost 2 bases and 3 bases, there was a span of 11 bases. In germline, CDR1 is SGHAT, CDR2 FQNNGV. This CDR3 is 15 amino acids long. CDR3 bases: TGTGCCAGCAGCTTACTCGGCGGGTTCTACAATGAGCAGTTCTTC. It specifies CASSLLGGFYNEQFF.

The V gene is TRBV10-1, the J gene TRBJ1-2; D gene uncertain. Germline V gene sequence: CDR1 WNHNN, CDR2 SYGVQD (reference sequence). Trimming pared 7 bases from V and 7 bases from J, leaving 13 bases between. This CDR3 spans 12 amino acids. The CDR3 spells CASNSLCPGYTF. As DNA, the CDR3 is TGCGCCAGCAACTCCTTGTGTCCTGGCTACACCTTC.

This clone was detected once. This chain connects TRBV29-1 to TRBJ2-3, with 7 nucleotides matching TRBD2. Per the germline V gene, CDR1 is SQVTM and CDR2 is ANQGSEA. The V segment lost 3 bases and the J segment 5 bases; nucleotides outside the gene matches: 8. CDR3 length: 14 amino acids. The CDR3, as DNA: TGCAGCGTTGATTTGCGACGGGGGGAAGATACGCAGTATTTT. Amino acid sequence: CSVDLRRGEDTQYF.

CDR3 sequence: CASQNRTGNEKLFF. The CDR3 DNA is TGCGCCAGCCAAAACCGGACAGGGAATGAAAAACTGTTTTTT. J is TRBJ1-4 and V is TRBV5-1; 8 bases align to TRBD1. The germline V gene has CDR1 SGHRS and CDR2 YFSETQ. The CDR3 has 14 amino acids. The junction had 7 bases not matched to a gene; V was cut back by 7 bases and J by 5 bases.

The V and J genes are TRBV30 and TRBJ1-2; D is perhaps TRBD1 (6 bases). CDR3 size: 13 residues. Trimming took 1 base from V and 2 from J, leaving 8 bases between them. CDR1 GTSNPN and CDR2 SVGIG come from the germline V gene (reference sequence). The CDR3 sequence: CAWSAQGNYGYTF. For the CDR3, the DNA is TGTGCCTGGAGTGCTCAGGGGAACTATGGCTACACCTTC.

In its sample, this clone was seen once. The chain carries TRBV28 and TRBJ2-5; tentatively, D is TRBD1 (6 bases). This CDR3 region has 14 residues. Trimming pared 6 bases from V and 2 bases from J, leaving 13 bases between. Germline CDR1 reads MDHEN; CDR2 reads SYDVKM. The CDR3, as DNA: TGTGCCAGCAGCGCGCAGGGGAAGCAAGAGACCCAGTACTTC. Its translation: CASSAQGKQETQYF.

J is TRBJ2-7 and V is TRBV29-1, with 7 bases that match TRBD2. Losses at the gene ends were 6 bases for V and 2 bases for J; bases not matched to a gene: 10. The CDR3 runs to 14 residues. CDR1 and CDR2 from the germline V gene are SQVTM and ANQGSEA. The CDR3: CSVVAGLGAYEQYF. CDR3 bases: TGCAGCGTAGTAGCGGGTCTGGGGGCCTACGAGCAGTACTTC.

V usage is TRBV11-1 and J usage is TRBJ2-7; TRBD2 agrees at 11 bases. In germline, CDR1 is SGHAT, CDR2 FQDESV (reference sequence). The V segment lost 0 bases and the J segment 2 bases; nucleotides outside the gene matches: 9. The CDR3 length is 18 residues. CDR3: CASSLAASGRTLAYEQYF. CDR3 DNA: TGTGCCAGCAGCTTAGCTGCTAGCGGGAGGACCTTGGCCTACGAGCAGTACTTC.

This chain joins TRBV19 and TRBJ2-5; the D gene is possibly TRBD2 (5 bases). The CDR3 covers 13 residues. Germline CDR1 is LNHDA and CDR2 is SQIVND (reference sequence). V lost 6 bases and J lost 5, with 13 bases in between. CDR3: CASSYSSRETQYF. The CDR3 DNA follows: TGTGCCAGTAGCTATTCTAGCCGGGAGACCCAGTACTTC.

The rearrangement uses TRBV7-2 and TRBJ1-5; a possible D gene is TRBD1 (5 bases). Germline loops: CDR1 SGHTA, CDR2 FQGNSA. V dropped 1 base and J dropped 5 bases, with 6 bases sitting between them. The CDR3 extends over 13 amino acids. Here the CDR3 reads CASSLGGDQPQHF. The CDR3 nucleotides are TGTGCCAGCAGCTTAGGGGGGGATCAGCCCCAGCATTTT.

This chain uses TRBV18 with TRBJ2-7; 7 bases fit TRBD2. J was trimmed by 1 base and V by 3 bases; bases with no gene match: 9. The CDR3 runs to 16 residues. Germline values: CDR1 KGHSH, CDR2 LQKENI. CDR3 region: CASSPLERGSSYEQYF. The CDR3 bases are TGTGCCAGCTCACCTTTGGAGCGGGGCTCATCCTACGAGCAGTACTTC.

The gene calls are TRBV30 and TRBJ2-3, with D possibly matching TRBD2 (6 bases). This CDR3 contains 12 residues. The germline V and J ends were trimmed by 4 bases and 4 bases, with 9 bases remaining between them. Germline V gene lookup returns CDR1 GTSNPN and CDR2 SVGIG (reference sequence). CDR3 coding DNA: TGTGCCTGGACCGGCGGGGCAGATACGCAGTATTTT. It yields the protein CAWTGGADTQYF. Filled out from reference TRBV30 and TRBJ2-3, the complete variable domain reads SQTIHQWPATLVQPVGSPLSLECTVEGTSNPNLYWYRQAAGRGLQLLFYSVGIGQISSEVPQNLSASRPQDRQFILSSKKLLLSDSGFYLCAWTGGADTQYFGPGTRLTVL.

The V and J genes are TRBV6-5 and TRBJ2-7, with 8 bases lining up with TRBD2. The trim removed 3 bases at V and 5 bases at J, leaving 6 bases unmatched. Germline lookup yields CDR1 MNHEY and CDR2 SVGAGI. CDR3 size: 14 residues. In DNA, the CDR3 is TGTGCCAGCAGTTATAGCGGGAAGGCCAACGAGCAGTACTTC. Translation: CASSYSGKANEQYF.

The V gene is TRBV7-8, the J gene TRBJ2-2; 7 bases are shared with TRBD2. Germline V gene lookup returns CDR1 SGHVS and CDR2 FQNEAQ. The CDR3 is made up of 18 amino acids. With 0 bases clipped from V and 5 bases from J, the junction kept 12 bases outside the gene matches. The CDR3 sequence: CASSLAYVAGDQTGELFF. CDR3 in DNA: TGTGCCAGCAGCTTAGCGTACGTTGCGGGAGACCAAACCGGGGAGCTGTTTTTT.

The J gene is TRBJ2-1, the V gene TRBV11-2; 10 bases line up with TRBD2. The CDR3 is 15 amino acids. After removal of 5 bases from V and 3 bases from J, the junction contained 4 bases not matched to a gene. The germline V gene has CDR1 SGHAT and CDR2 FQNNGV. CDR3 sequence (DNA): TGTGCCAGCAGCGTCGGGACTAGCGTCTACAATGAGCAGTTCTTC. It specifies CASSVGTSVYNEQFF. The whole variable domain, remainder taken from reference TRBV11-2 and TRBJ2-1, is EAGVAQSPRYKIIEKRQSVAFWCNPISGHATLYWYQQILGQGPKLLIQFQNNGVVDDSQLPKDRFSAERLKGVDSTLKIQPAKLEDSAVYLCASSVGTSVYNEQFFGPGTRLTVL.

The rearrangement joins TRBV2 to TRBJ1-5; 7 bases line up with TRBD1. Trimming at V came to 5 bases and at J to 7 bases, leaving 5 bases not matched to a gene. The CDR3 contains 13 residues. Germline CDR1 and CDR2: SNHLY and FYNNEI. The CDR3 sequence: CASSIYRGQPQHF. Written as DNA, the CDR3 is TGTGCCAGCAGTATCTACAGGGGCCAGCCCCAGCATTTT. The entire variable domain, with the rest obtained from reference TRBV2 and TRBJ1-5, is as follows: EPEVTQTPSHQVTQMGQEVILRCVPISNHLYFYWYRQILGQKVEFLVSFYNNEISEKSEIFDDQFSVERPDGSNFTLKIRSTKLEDSAMYFCASSIYRGQPQHFGDGTRLSIL.

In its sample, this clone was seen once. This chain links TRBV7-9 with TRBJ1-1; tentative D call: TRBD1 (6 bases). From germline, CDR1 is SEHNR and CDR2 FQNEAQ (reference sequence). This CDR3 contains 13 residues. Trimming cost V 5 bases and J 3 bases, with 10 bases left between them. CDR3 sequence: CASSKGQYTEAFF. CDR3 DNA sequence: TGTGCCAGCAGCAAAGGACAGTACACTGAAGCTTTCTTT.